This T cell receptor beta chain appears in the sequencing data of a study of beta chain features in type 1 diabetes. Overall study findings and caveats: In all four CD4+ subsets, TCRB CDR3 length was significantly, moderately reduced in type 1 diabetes.

There are a few counts of this clone. The antigen is unknown. The investigators reverse transcribed all of the isolated RNA, so they sequenced expressed TCRB transcripts. Using immunoSEQ multiplex PCR, the repertoire was profiled, and TCRdb retains in-frame clones only, with some absent. The data show about 230,000 clones, 16% seen once. The source is a man aged 25-40 years with type 1 diabetes. Sequencing was performed on naive CD4+ T cells from blood.

For the CDR3, the DNA is TGTGCCAGCACCGAGGGGGGCTTGAGCACTGAAGCTTTCTTT. Amino acid sequence: CASTEGGLSTEAFF. The chain links TRBV25-1 to TRBJ1-1; D is perhaps TRBD1 (6 bases). Germline loops: CDR1 MGHDK, CDR2 SYGVNS. The CDR3 consists of 14 residues. V dropped 7 bases and J dropped 4 bases, with 16 bases sitting between them.